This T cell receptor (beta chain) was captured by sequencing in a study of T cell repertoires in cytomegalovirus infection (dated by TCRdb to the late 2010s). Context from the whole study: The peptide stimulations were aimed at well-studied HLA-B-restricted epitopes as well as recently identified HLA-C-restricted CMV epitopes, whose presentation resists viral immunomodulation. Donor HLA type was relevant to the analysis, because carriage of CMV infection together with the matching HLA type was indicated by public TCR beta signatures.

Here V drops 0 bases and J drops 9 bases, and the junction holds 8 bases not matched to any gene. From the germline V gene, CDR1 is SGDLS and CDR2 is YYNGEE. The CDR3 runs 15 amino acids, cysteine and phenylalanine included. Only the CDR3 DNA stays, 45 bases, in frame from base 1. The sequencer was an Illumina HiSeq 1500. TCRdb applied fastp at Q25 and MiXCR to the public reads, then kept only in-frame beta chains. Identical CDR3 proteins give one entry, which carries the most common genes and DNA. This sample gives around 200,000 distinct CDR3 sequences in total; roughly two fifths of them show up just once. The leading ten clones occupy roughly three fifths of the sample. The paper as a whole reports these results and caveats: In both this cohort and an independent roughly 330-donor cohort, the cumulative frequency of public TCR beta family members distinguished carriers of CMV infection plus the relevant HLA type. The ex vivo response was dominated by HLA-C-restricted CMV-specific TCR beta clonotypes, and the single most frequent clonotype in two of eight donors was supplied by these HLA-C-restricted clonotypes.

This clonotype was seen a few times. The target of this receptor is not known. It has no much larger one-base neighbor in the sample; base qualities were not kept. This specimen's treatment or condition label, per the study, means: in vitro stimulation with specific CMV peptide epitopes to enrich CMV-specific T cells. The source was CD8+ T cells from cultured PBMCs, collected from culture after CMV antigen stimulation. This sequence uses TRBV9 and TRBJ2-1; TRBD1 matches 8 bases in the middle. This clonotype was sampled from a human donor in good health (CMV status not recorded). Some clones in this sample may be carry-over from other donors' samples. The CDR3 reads CASSVGLGTGREQFF. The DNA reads TGTGCCAGCAGCGTAGGTTTGGGGACAGGTCGTGAGCAGTTCTTC. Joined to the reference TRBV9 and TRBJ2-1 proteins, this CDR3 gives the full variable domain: DSGVTQTPKHLITATGQRVTLRCSPRSGDLSVYWYQQSLDQGLQFLIQYYNGEERAKGNILERFSAQQFPDLHSELNLSSLELGDSALYFCASSVGLGTGREQFFGPGTRLTVL.